This T cell receptor beta chain was profiled in a study of blood T cell repertoires in COVID-19. Study-level background: Nucleic acid was either cDNA or gDNA, and it came from T cells, B-cell-depleted T cells, or PBMCs.

Per the study methods: Reference gene primer amplification in the assay estimated nucleated cell counts. Libraries were prepared by immunoSEQ multiplex PCR; TCRdb keeps only in-frame clonotypes and omits some of them. V and J calls and clone size are those listed in that table; D and trimming were worked out from the DNA. The sample yields about 110,000 clones, around four fifths seen once. CDR3 length equals 15 residues. V dropped 7 bases and J dropped 7; count of bases not matched to a gene: 13. From germline, CDR1 is SNHLY and CDR2 FYNNEI. The clonotype comes from a woman aged 65 to 85 with acute or convalescent COVID-19. The chain links TRBV2 to TRBJ2-1; TRBD2 aligns across 7 bases. Sequencing was performed on peripheral blood. The CDR3 reads CASTGGRARGNEQFF. The CDR3 DNA follows: TGTGCCAGCACTGGGGGGAGGGCCCGGGGTAATGAGCAGTTCTTC.